A single sample is the source of the 29 T cell receptor beta chains below, sequenced in a study of T cells in women clearing cervical HPV infection. The table came from immunoSEQ multiplex PCR; TCRdb's copy has only in-frame clones and leaves some out. The repertoire table contains over 30,000 clones. The sequencing sample was made of blood buffy coat. The source of these receptors is a woman aged 18 to 75 with a cervical HPV16 infection that either progressed to CIN3+ or cleared (not recorded which).

Points on this clone: The sequenced fragment ends 3 residues before the CDR3 boundary, so the rest is inferred from the germline J gene. This chain links TRBV7-2 with TRBJ1-2; TRBD1 might be the D (5 bases). From germline, CDR1 is SGHTA and CDR2 FQGNSA. This CDR3 is built from 15 residues. V was pared by 4 bases and J by 0 bases, with 12 bases between. CDR3 DNA (partial): TGTGCCAGCAGCTATAGGACAAAATCTAACTATGGC. Residues: CASSYRTKSNYG. In full, the CDR3 reads CASSYRTKSNYGYTF.

Remarks on this clone: The CDR3 is cut off 3 residues early in the read; its end comes from the germline J gene. V and J are TRBV20-1 and TRBJ2-7; the D is unclear. Germline V gives CDR1 DFQATT, CDR2 SNEGSKA (reference sequence). This CDR3 has 14 residues. V was trimmed by 0 bases and J by 2 bases, leaving 11 bases between them. The CDR3 DNA, read in part, is TGCAGTGCTAGAGATCGCGGATTTACCTACGAG. Protein product: CSARDRGFTYE. The complete CDR3 sequence is CSARDRGFTYEQYF.

Notes on this clone: The CDR3 end falls 3 residues outside the read, so it is completed with the germline J gene. The rearrangement uses TRBV18 and TRBJ2-7, with D perhaps TRBD1 (6 bases). The CDR3 is 14 residues long. Germline values: CDR1 KGHSH, CDR2 LQKENI. The V end lost 0 bases, the J end lost 3 bases, and 9 bases lay between the germline ends. Incomplete CDR3 DNA: TGTGCCAGCTCACCACCGGGCAGGGGCTACGAG. It translates to CASSPPGRGYE. The whole CDR3 reads CASSPPGRGYEQYF.

Worth noting for this clone: The read ends 3 residues early relative to the CDR3; the germline J gene fills the gap. This chain connects TRBV10-3 to TRBJ2-7, with TRBD1 matching over 8 bases. With 7 bases clipped from V and 5 bases from J, the junction kept 7 bases outside the gene matches. There are 13 residues in the CDR3. CDR1 ENHRY and CDR2 SYGVKD come from the germline V gene. The CDR3 here is CAITTGGWHEQYF. Incomplete CDR3 DNA: TGTGCCATCACCACAGGGGGTTGGCACGAG.

In regard to this clone: The CDR3 extends 3 residues past the end of the read, so its final part is completed from the germline J gene. V is TRBV7-2 and J is TRBJ1-6, with D tentatively TRBD1 (5 bases). Trimming left V 1 base short and J 9 bases short, with 10 bases between. The CDR3 sequence is 14 residues long. The germline gives CDR1 SGHTA, CDR2 FQGNSA. CDR3 sequence reads: CASSLGFGASPLHF. CDR3 bases read: TGTGCCAGCAGCTTAGGGTTTGGGGCTTCACCC.

As for this clone: Sequencing ends 3 residues short of the CDR3 end; the germline J gene provides the rest. The V and J genes are TRBV12-3 or TRBV12-4 and TRBJ1-1, with D possibly matching TRBD1 (6 bases). This CDR3 has 15 residues. V lost 6 bases and J lost 0, with 14 bases in between. CDR3 amino acids: CASSQGQFVNTEAFF. Incomplete CDR3 DNA: TGTGCCAGCAGCCAAGGACAGTTTGTGAACACTGAA.

With respect to this clone: Read sequence stops 3 residues before the CDR3 end, and the germline J gene provides the missing end. This sequence joins TRBV7-9 and TRBJ1-4, with D perhaps matching TRBD1 (5 bases). This CDR3 comprises 15 residues. The germline V and J ends were trimmed by 1 base and 6 bases, with 12 bases remaining between them. Germline V CDR1 and CDR2: SEHNR, FQNEAQ (reference sequence). The DNA read from the CDR3 is TGTGCCAGCAGCTTAGGAGGCAGGGTCTATGAAAAA. Translated: CASSLGGRVYEK. The full CDR3 sequence reads CASSLGGRVYEKLFF.

With regard to this clone: The sequence runs out 3 residues before the end of the CDR3; the remainder is reconstructed from the germline J gene. The chain recombines TRBV30 with TRBJ1-2; tentatively, D is TRBD1 (5 bases). The CDR3 loop spans 12 amino acids. Germline V gives CDR1 GTSNPN, CDR2 SVGIG (reference sequence). The sequenced CDR3 bases are TGTGCCTGGAACCGGGCTTTAGGGGAC. Its protein product is CAWNRALGD. In full, the CDR3 is CAWNRALGDYTF.

Regarding this clone: The read ends 3 residues early relative to the CDR3; the germline J gene fills the gap. The V call is TRBV5-6, the J call TRBJ2-5, with 7 bases identical to TRBD1. Germline lookup yields CDR1 SGHDT and CDR2 YYEEEE. Trimming cost V 2 bases and J 5 bases; bases outside gene matches: 6. The CDR3 contains 14 residues. The chain's CDR3 is CASSFYRGGETQYF. The covered CDR3 bases are TGTGCCAGCAGCTTCTACAGGGGCGGGGAGACC. Combining the CDR3 with reference TRBV5-6 and TRBJ2-5 gives the whole variable domain DAGVTQSPTHLIKTRGQQVTLRCSPKSGHDTVSWYQQALGQGPQFIFQYYEEEERQRGNFPDRFSGHQFPNYSSELNVNALLLGDSALYLCASSFYRGGETQYFGPGTRLLVL.

Details on this clone: The read terminates 3 residues ahead of where the CDR3 ends, so the germline J gene completes it. The J gene is TRBJ1-1, the V gene TRBV20-1, with D maybe TRBD1 (6 bases). V dropped 5 bases and J dropped 3 bases, with 13 bases sitting between them. This CDR3 has 13 residues. The germline V gene has CDR1 DFQATT and CDR2 SNEGSKA (reference sequence). The DNA read from the CDR3 is TGCAGTGCTTTCGGACAGACAGACACTGAA. The encoded protein is CSAFGQTDTE. The entire CDR3 reads CSAFGQTDTEAFF.

Concerning this clone: Sequencing ends 3 residues short of the CDR3 end; the germline J gene provides the rest. V is TRBV20-1 and J is TRBJ2-7; 9 nucleotides match TRBD2. CDR3 size: 15 residues. Germline CDR1 reads DFQATT; CDR2 reads SNEGSKA (reference sequence). Trimming at V came to 1 base and at J to 6 bases, leaving 10 bases not matched to a gene. CDR3 DNA, as far as it was read: TGCAGTGCTAGAGGGTACCTAGCGGGGTCGGGCGAG. It codes for CSARGYLAGSGE. The full CDR3 is CSARGYLAGSGEQYF.

The DNA read from the CDR3 is TGTGCCAGCTCACCCCCCGGACTCCAGAACACTGAA. This gives the protein CASSPPGLQNTE. The CDR3 in full is CASSPPGLQNTEAFF. The gene calls are TRBV18 and TRBJ1-1; unclear D gene. The CDR3 end is not reached by the read, which stops 3 residues before it; the germline J gene fills it in. The CDR3 is 15 residues long. Trimming pared 3 bases from V and 1 base from J, leaving 12 bases between. CDR1 and CDR2 (germline): KGHSH, LQKENI.

Concerning this clone: The read gets to within 3 residues of the CDR3 end, and the germline J gene fills in the rest. J is TRBJ2-3 and V is TRBV18; 10 bases match TRBD2. Germline V gene sequence: CDR1 KGHSH, CDR2 LQKENI. With 3 bases clipped from V and 1 base from J, the junction kept 4 bases outside the gene matches. The CDR3 contains 16 residues. The CDR3 DNA, read in part, is TGTGCCAGCTCACCCACTAGCGGGGACGGCACAGATACG. Translating gives CASSPTSGDGTDT. The complete CDR3 sequence is CASSPTSGDGTDTQYF.

Regarding this clone: The read finishes 3 residues shy of the CDR3 end, and the germline J gene is used to complete it. The V gene is TRBV20-1, the J gene TRBJ2-3, with TRBD2 matching over 7 bases. The CDR3 covers 13 residues. Germline CDR1 DFQATT, CDR2 SNEGSKA (reference sequence). CDR3 in amino acids: CSADSGWKETQYF. The sequenced part of the CDR3 DNA is TGCAGTGCAGATAGCGGGTGGAAAGAGACG.

Concerning this clone: Read data end 3 residues before the CDR3 end; the end is taken from the germline J gene. The chain is built from TRBV18 and TRBJ2-3; 9 positions match TRBD1. CDR1 is KGHSH and CDR2 is LQKENI in the germline V gene. CDR3 length equals 16 residues. The CDR3 DNA, read in part, is TGTGCCAGCTCACCACCGGGACAGGGCTTGTTTCAGCCG. It codes for CASSPPGQGLFQP. The whole CDR3 protein reads CASSPPGQGLFQPQYF.

Points on this clone: Read coverage stops 3 residues before the CDR3 terminus; the germline J gene supplies the remainder. The chain is built from TRBV12-3 or TRBV12-4 and TRBJ2-4; 12 nucleotides line up with TRBD1. The CDR3 is 18 amino acids. V dropped 7 bases and J dropped 2; count of bases not matched to a gene: 12. Incomplete CDR3 DNA: TGTGCCAGCACCATCGGGACAGGGGGCCCCTTTTCCAAAAACATT. It yields the protein CASTIGTGGPFSKNI. The whole CDR3 region reads CASTIGTGGPFSKNIQYF.

CDR3 DNA, as far as it was read: TGTGCCAGCAGCTTAGAGCCAGGAGGTTCCTACGAG. It translates to CASSLEPGGSYE. The whole CDR3 sequence reads CASSLEPGGSYEQYF. The gene calls are TRBV11-3 and TRBJ2-7; D may be TRBD2 (5 bases). The read gets to within 3 residues of the CDR3 end, and the germline J gene fills in the rest. CDR1 and CDR2 (germline): SGHNT, YENEEA. The CDR3 runs 15 residues. The V end was cut by 0 bases, the J end by 1 base, with 10 bases between.

On this clone itself: The read stops 3 residues short of the end of the CDR3; the missing end is completed from the germline J gene. V is TRBV5-6 and J is TRBJ2-3; D gene ambiguous. Per germline, CDR1 SGHDT and CDR2 YYEEEE. The length of the CDR3 is 14 residues. The DNA read from the CDR3 is TGTGCCAGCAGCTTGGCCAGCCGACAAGAGACG. Translation: CASSLASRQET. The whole CDR3 protein reads CASSLASRQETQYF.

About this clone: The sequence runs out 3 residues before the end of the CDR3; the remainder is reconstructed from the germline J gene. J is TRBJ2-7 and V is TRBV5-1; tentative D call: TRBD1 (6 bases). With 1 base removed from V and 3 bases from J, the gap between germline ends came to 11 bases. Germline CDR1 reads SGHRS; CDR2 reads YFSETQ. The length of the CDR3 is 14 residues. CDR3 region: CASSLPGQNYEQYF. CDR3 DNA (partial): TGCGCCAGCAGCTTGCCCGGACAGAACTACGAG. The full variable domain, rest sourced from reference TRBV5-1 and TRBJ2-7, is KAGVTQTPRYLIKTRGQQVTLSCSPISGHRSVSWYQQTPGQGLQFLFEYFSETQRNKGNFPGRFSGRQFSNSRSEMNVSTLELGDSALYLCASSLPGQNYEQYFGPGTRLTVT.

With regard to this clone: The read finishes 3 residues shy of the CDR3 end, and the germline J gene is used to complete it. The chain employs TRBV30 and TRBJ2-7, with a possible D match to TRBD1 (6 bases). The CDR3 is made up of 12 amino acids. Germline CDR1 reads GTSNPN; CDR2 reads SVGIG (reference sequence). V gave up 4 bases and J gave up 1 base, with 8 bases separating them. CDR3 residues: CAWKGGSYEQYF. CDR3 DNA (partial): TGTGCCTGGAAAGGGGGATCCTACGAG.

Of note for this clone: The read comes to an end 3 residues before the CDR3 does, leaving the germline J gene to fill in the end. This sequence joins TRBV7-2 and TRBJ1-4; a possible D gene is TRBD1 (6 bases). V lost 5 bases to trimming and J lost 8 bases, with 15 bases between them. The CDR3 is made up of 14 amino acids. Germline CDR1 SGHTA, CDR2 FQGNSA. The CDR3: CASSPDSLSEKLFF. The sequenced CDR3 bases are TGTGCCAGCAGCCCGGACAGCCTTAGCGAAAAA. Variable domain in full (rest from reference TRBV7-2 and TRBJ1-4): GAGVSQSPSNKVTEKGKDVELRCDPISGHTALYWYRQSLGQGLEFLIYFQGNSAPDKSGLPSDRFSAERTGGSVSTLTIQRTQQEDSAVYLCASSPDSLSEKLFFGSGTQLSVL.

As for this clone: The observed sequence ends 3 residues before the CDR3 terminus, with the missing tail filled in from the germline J gene. The rearrangement joins TRBV15 to TRBJ2-3; 9 bases are shared with TRBD2. Germline CDR1 is LNHNV and CDR2 is YYDKDF (reference sequence). With V trimmed by 2 bases and J by 4 bases, 16 bases remained unmatched. The CDR3 sequence is 19 residues long. CDR3 DNA (partial): TGTGCCACCAGCAGAAGAAAAGGACTAGCGCCTCCACCCTCAGATACG. Translated, it gives CATSRRKGLAPPPSDT. The entire CDR3 protein reads CATSRRKGLAPPPSDTQYF.

With regard to this clone: Sequencing ends 3 residues short of the CDR3 end; the germline J gene provides the rest. This chain joins TRBV7-9 and TRBJ1-4, with 10 bases identical to TRBD1. Germline assignment: CDR1 SEHNR and CDR2 FQNEAQ (reference sequence). The CDR3 is 14 amino acids. V shed 10 bases and J 3 bases; nucleotides not matched to a gene: 5. CDR3 DNA (partial): TGTGCCACCCGGACAGGGGGACCTAATGAAAAA. Protein sequence: CATRTGGPNEK. The entire CDR3 is CATRTGGPNEKLFF.

On this clone: The read terminates 3 residues before the CDR3 end, so the remaining end is supplied by the germline J gene. The chain has TRBV14 and TRBJ1-6; tentatively, D is TRBD1 (5 bases). V was cut by 5 bases and J by 8 bases, with 10 bases left in between. The germline gives CDR1 SGHDN, CDR2 FVKESK. There are 13 residues in the CDR3. The CDR3 DNA, read in part, is TGTGCCAGCAGCATTCGGGGGGATTCACCC. Protein: CASSIRGDSP. The whole CDR3 protein is CASSIRGDSPLHF.

Comments on this clone: Read coverage stops 3 residues before the CDR3 terminus; the germline J gene supplies the remainder. This chain uses TRBV19 with TRBJ1-3; D is unclear. Trimming cost V 4 bases and J 1 base, with 23 bases left between them. From germline, CDR1 is LNHDA and CDR2 SQIVND (reference sequence). The CDR3 is 19 amino acids. Here the CDR3 reads CASSTPLKGIFPSGNTIYF. CDR3 DNA, as far as it was read: TGTGCCAGTAGTACTCCCCTAAAGGGCATCTTCCCTTCTGGAAACACC.

Concerning this clone itself: The missing CDR3 end, 3 residues past where the read stops, is filled in from the germline J gene. The chain has TRBV11-2 and TRBJ2-3; 12 nucleotides line up with TRBD2. Germline V gene data show CDR1 as SGHAT and CDR2 as FQNNGV. V lost 2 bases to trimming and J lost 6 bases; unmatched junction nucleotides: 3. This CDR3 is built from 15 residues. CDR3 sequence reads: CASSLLAGGPDTQYF. CDR3 DNA, as far as it was read: TGTGCCAGCAGCTTACTAGCGGGGGGGCCCGATACG. The full variable domain, completed using reference TRBV11-2 and TRBJ2-3, is EAGVAQSPRYKIIEKRQSVAFWCNPISGHATLYWYQQILGQGPKLLIQFQNNGVVDDSQLPKDRFSAERLKGVDSTLKIQPAKLEDSAVYLCASSLLAGGPDTQYFGPGTRLTVL.

As regards this clone: The read ends 3 residues early relative to the CDR3; the germline J gene fills the gap. The chain recombines TRBV7-3 with TRBJ2-6; no definite D call. This CDR3 has 18 residues. Germline V gene sequence: CDR1 SGHTA, CDR2 FQGTGA. The germline V and J ends were trimmed by 5 bases and 2 bases, with 19 bases remaining between them. The CDR3 loop is CASSPTVGSLAGANVLTF. The sequenced CDR3 bases are TGTGCCAGCAGCCCCACAGTTGGTTCTTTAGCTGGGGCCAACGTC. Using reference TRBV7-3 and TRBJ2-6 for the parts outside the CDR3, the full variable domain is GAGVSQTPSNKVTEKGKYVELRCDPISGHTALYWYRQSLGQGPEFLIYFQGTGAADDSGLPNDRFFAVRPEGSVSTLKIQRTERGDSAVYLCASSPTVGSLAGANVLTFGAGSRLTVL.

In the case of this clone: The CDR3 end is not reached by the read, which stops 3 residues before it; the germline J gene fills it in. The V gene is TRBV20-1, the J gene TRBJ2-3; TRBD2 might be the D (6 bases). The V and J ends lost 3 bases and 0 bases respectively, with 10 bases between them. This CDR3 has 14 amino acids. Looked up from germline, CDR1 is DFQATT and CDR2 is SNEGSKA (reference sequence). Incomplete CDR3 DNA: TGCAGTGCTAGTAGCGGATCTAGCACAGATACG. Its protein product is CSASSGSSTDT. The whole CDR3 reads CSASSGSSTDTQYF.

A note on this clone: The CDR3 is cut off 3 residues early in the read; its end comes from the germline J gene. The J gene is TRBJ1-2, the V gene TRBV7-9; the D gene is possibly TRBD1 (5 bases). The CDR3 sequence is 14 residues long. CDR1 SEHNR and CDR2 FQNEAQ come from the germline V gene (reference sequence). The CDR3 reads CASSFAGGWESYTF. The CDR3 bases that were read are TGTGCCAGCAGCTTCGCGGGGGGTTGGGAGAGC.